This TCR beta chain was recovered during a study of shared clonotypes between healthy human individuals. In the study overall: The plates for each donor numbered three CD4 naive, three CD4 memory, two CD8 naive and one CD8 memory.

The donor population consisted of healthy HIV-negative adults with no recent acute infections or vaccinations. The study ran the assay at deep level. The protocol was immunoSEQ multiplex PCR, while the TCRdb copy is restricted to in-frame clones and leaves out a portion. The table shows some 550,000 clones, with roughly 97% occurring only once. Germline CDR1 and CDR2: MNHNS and SASEGT. V lost 5 bases and J lost 4, with 11 bases in between. CDR3 length: 13 amino acids. Study-wide results and limits: The study sampled only blood, and tissue repertoires likely differ.

This clone was seen just once. Its target is unknown. The clonotype originates from a woman aged 30 to 39 in good health. Sequencing was done on a sample of naive CD4+ T cells sorted from blood. Subset indicated: CD45RA+ positively selected. V gene TRBV6-1 combines with J gene TRBJ1-1; D is ambiguous. The CDR3 sequence: CASSPDLLTEAFF. CDR3 nucleotides: TGTGCCAGCAGTCCCGACCTCCTCACTGAAGCTTTCTTT.